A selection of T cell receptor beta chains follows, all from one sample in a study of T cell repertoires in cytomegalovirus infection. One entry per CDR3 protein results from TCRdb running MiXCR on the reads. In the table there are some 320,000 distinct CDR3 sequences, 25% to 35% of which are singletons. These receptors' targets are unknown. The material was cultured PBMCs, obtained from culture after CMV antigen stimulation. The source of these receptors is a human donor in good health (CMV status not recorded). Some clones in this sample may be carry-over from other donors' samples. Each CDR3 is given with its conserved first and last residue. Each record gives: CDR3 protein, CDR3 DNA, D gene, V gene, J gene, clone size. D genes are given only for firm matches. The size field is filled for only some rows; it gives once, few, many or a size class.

CASIETGRGGNIQYF,TGTGCCAGCATAGAAACAGGACGGGGAGGTAACATTCAGTACTTC,NA,TRBV7-9,TRBJ2-4,NA
CAISPMTSGGKETQYF,TGTGCCATCAGTCCCATGACTAGCGGGGGGAAAGAGACCCAGTACTTC,TRBD2,TRBV10-3,TRBJ2-5,NA
CASSYPIEGVNYGYTF,TGTGCCAGCAGTTACCCCATTGAGGGGGTAAACTATGGCTACACCTTC,NA,TRBV6-6,TRBJ1-2,NA
CAIRESGTPIENTEAFF,TGTGCCATCAGGGAGTCCGGGACCCCTATCGAGAACACTGAAGCTTTCTTT,NA,TRBV10-3,TRBJ1-1,few
CASSSTGGSSETQYF,TGTGCCAGCAGCTCGACAGGGGGAAGTTCGGAGACCCAGTACTTC,TRBD1,TRBV7-2,TRBJ2-5,NA
CASSLGQVGDNYGYTF,TGTGCCAGCAGCTTAGGGCAGGTTGGGGATAACTATGGCTACACCTTC,NA,TRBV7-9,TRBJ1-2,NA
CASSFRAIGELFF,TGTGCCAGCAGCTTCAGGGCGATCGGGGAGCTGTTTTTT,NA,TRBV7-6,TRBJ2-2,NA
CATHPGQGGNNEQFF,TGTGCCACCCATCCAGGGCAGGGGGGCAACAATGAGCAGTTCTTC,NA,TRBV10-3,TRBJ2-1,few
CASSLMAEGNTIYF,TGTGCCAGCAGCTTAATGGCCGAGGGAAACACCATATATTTT,NA,TRBV7-2,TRBJ1-3,many
CASSQGPGGGPYEQYF,TGTGCCAGCAGCCAGGGCCCGGGCGGGGGGCCCTACGAGCAGTACTTC,TRBD2,TRBV3-1,TRBJ2-7,NA
CASSLLGGGNNEQFF,TGTGCCAGCAGCTTGTTAGGAGGGGGTAACAATGAGCAGTTCTTC,NA,TRBV7-2,TRBJ2-1,many
CASSLGGQGAHGYTF,TGTGCCAGCAGTTTAGGGGGACAGGGGGCTCATGGCTACACCTTC,TRBD1,TRBV28,TRBJ1-2,NA
CASRSTRGASNQPQHF,TGTGCCAGCAGGAGCACAAGGGGGGCTAGCAATCAGCCCCAGCATTTT,NA,TRBV28,TRBJ1-5,few
CASSFDRTYEQYF,TGTGCCAGCAGTTTTGACAGAACCTACGAGCAGTACTTC,NA,TRBV27,TRBJ2-7,few
CARPRTGDGTIYF,TGTGCCAGACCCCGGACAGGGGATGGCACCATATATTTT,TRBD1,TRBV6-1,TRBJ1-3,many
CASSQDRIGEQYF,TGTGCCAGCAGCCAAGATCGTATCGGTGAGCAGTACTTC,NA,TRBV3-1,TRBJ2-7,few
CASSEGPFEQYF,TGTGCCAGCAGTGAGGGGCCATTCGAGCAGTACTTC,NA,TRBV2,TRBJ2-7,NA
CASSYRAGSLHSSNTEAFF,TGTGCCAGCAGTTACCGGGCAGGATCGCTTCATTCTTCGAACACTGAAGCTTTCTTT,NA,TRBV6-5,TRBJ1-1,few
CASGLGTSSTDTQYF,TGTGCTAGTGGTTTGGGAACCTCGAGCACAGATACGCAGTATTTT,NA,TRBV12-5,TRBJ2-3,few
CASRSAGQDPQETQYF,TGTGCCAGCAGATCGGCGGGACAGGACCCCCAAGAGACCCAGTACTTC,TRBD1,TRBV7-3,TRBJ2-5,NA
CASSGVVPDEQFF,TGTGCCAGCAGTGGGGTTGTCCCAGATGAGCAGTTCTTC,NA,TRBV6-2/TRBV6-3,TRBJ2-1,few
CASSLGLAGGEQETQYF,TGTGCCAGCAGCCTCGGACTAGCGGGGGGTGAACAGGAGACCCAGTACTTC,TRBD2,TRBV7-2,TRBJ2-5,few
CASSQGGGGSYEQYF,TGTGCCAGCAGCCAAGGAGGGGGGGGGTCCTACGAGCAGTACTTC,NA,TRBV3-1,TRBJ2-7,NA
CASSYHASGGYNEQFF,TGTGCCAGCAGTTACCACGCTAGCGGGGGCTACAATGAGCAGTTCTTC,TRBD2,TRBV6-6,TRBJ2-1,NA
CASSLSLNPGEEEKLFF,TGTGCCAGCAGTTTATCCCTCAATCCAGGGGAGGAGGAAAAACTGTTTTTT,NA,TRBV28,TRBJ1-4,NA
CASSLGRQGRGIRSQHF,TGTGCCAGCAGCTTAGGTCGGCAGGGAAGGGGTATTAGGTCCCAGCATTTT,NA,TRBV7-8,TRBJ1-5,many
CASSQVRTGRVMNTEAFF,TGTGCCAGCAGCCAAGTAAGGACAGGGCGGGTTATGAACACTGAAGCTTTCTTT,TRBD1,TRBV14,TRBJ1-1,few
CSASPWEVTEAFF,TGCAGTGCTAGTCCCTGGGAAGTCACTGAAGCTTTCTTT,NA,TRBV20-1,TRBJ1-1,few
CASSTRETRNNEQFF,TGTGCCAGCAGTACCCGGGAGACCCGTAACAATGAGCAGTTCTTC,NA,TRBV12-3/TRBV12-4,TRBJ2-1,NA
CASSLNRGNTDTQYF,TGTGCCAGCAGCTTAAACAGGGGCAACACAGATACGCAGTATTTT,TRBD1,TRBV7-8,TRBJ2-3,many
CASSLEDRARWFF,TGTGCCAGCAGCTTAGAGGACAGGGCCCGGTGGTTCTTC,TRBD1,TRBV7-2,TRBJ2-1,medium-sized
CASSLGGVGAGNEQFF,TGTGCCAGCAGCTTGGGTGGGGTGGGGGCCGGCAATGAGCAGTTCTTC,NA,TRBV5-4,TRBJ2-1,NA
CASSPPVARNEQFF,TGTGCCAGCAGCCCCCCAGTCGCTAGGAATGAGCAGTTCTTC,NA,TRBV11-1,TRBJ2-1,NA
CAISESKDSGYTF,TGTGCCATCAGTGAGTCGAAGGACAGCGGCTACACCTTC,NA,TRBV10-3,TRBJ1-2,NA
CASSEYSGPNTEAFF,TGTGCCAGCAGTGAATACTCAGGACCGAACACTGAAGCTTTCTTT,NA,TRBV6-1,TRBJ1-1,NA
CATSELADQETQYF,TGTGCCACCAGTGAACTAGCAGACCAAGAGACCCAGTACTTC,NA,TRBV24-1,TRBJ2-5,few
CASSSYRGDTEAFF,TGTGCCAGCAGCTCCTACAGGGGCGACACTGAAGCTTTCTTT,TRBD1,TRBV7-6,TRBJ1-1,few
CASSQESRRAGGADTQYF,TGTGCCAGCAGCCAAGAATCTCGGAGGGCGGGGGGGGCAGATACGCAGTATTTT,TRBD2,TRBV4-2,TRBJ2-3,NA
CASSLLMSGANVLTF,TGTGCCAGCAGCTTACTCATGTCTGGGGCCAACGTCCTGACTTTC,NA,TRBV7-9,TRBJ2-6,NA
CASSQGQGAFQPQHF,TGTGCCAGCAGCCAGGGACAGGGGGCTTTTCAGCCCCAGCATTTT,TRBD1,TRBV11-2,TRBJ1-5,NA
CASSQDGVREKLFF,TGCGCCAGCAGCCAAGATGGGGTACGGGAAAAACTGTTTTTT,NA,TRBV4-1,TRBJ1-4,NA
CASSWGAGGADTQYF,TGTGCCAGCAGTTGGGGAGCGGGGGGAGCGGATACGCAGTATTTT,TRBD2,TRBV27,TRBJ2-3,NA
CSVASGTGDQPQHF,TGCAGCGTGGCATCCGGGACAGGGGATCAGCCCCAGCATTTT,TRBD1,TRBV29-1,TRBJ1-5,few
CASSPSGRVYNEQFF,TGTGCCAGCAGCCCCTCGGGACGGGTCTACAATGAGCAGTTCTTC,NA,TRBV7-3,TRBJ2-1,NA